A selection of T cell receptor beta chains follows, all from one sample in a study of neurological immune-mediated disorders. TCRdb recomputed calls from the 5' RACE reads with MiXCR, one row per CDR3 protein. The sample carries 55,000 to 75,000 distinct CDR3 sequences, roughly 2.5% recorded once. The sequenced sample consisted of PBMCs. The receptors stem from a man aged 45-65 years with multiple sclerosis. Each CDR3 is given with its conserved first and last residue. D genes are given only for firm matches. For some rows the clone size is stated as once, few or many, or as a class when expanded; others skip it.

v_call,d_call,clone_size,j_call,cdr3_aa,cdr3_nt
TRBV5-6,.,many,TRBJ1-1,CASSLWGAEAFF,TGTGCCAGCAGCCTGTGGGGGGCCGAAGCTTTCTTT
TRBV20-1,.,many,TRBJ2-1,CSARNSRGAYNEQFF,TGCAGTGCTAGAAACAGCCGGGGGGCGTACAATGAGCAGTTCTTC
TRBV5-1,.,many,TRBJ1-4,CASSLEGGTNEKLFF,TGCGCCAGCAGCTTGGAGGGGGGAACTAATGAAAAACTGTTTTTT
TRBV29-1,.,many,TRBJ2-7,CSVEVWGAGEQYF,TGCAGCGTTGAAGTTTGGGGGGCTGGGGAGCAGTACTTC
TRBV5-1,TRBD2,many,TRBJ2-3,CASSFRTSGDTQYF,TGCGCCAGCAGCTTTCGGACTAGCGGAGATACGCAGTATTTT
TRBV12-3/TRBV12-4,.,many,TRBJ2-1,CASSLGLYNEQFF,TGTGCCAGCAGCTTGGGACTCTACAATGAGCAGTTCTTC
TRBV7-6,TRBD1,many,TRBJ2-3,CASSIGQGGDTQYF,TGTGCCAGCAGCATTGGACAGGGTGGAGATACGCAGTATTTT
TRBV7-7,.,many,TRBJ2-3,CASSLGGASTDTQYF,TGTGCCAGCAGCTTAGGAGGGGCTAGCACAGATACGCAGTATTTT
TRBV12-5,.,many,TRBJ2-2,CASGLGPSGDTNTGELFF,TGTGCTAGTGGTTTGGGCCCCTCGGGGGACACGAACACCGGGGAGCTGTTTTTT
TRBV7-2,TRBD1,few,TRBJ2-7,CASSPPGTGSGEQYF,TGTGCCAGCAGCCCTCCCGGGACAGGGTCCGGCGAGCAGTACTTC
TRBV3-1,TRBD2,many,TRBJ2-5,CASSQEMLRGEETQYF,TGTGCCAGCAGCCAAGAAATGTTACGGGGGGAAGAGACCCAGTACTTC
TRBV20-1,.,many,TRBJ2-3,CSATLGSVTDTQYF,TGCAGTGCCACACTTGGGTCTGTCACAGATACGCAGTATTTT
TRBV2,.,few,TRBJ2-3,CASSSTRNTDTQYF,TGTGCCAGCAGTTCGACACGGAACACAGATACGCAGTATTTT
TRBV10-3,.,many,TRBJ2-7,CAIRDSGTAYYEQYF,TGTGCCATCAGGGATAGCGGGACAGCCTATTACGAGCAGTACTTC
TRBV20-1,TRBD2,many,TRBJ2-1,CSATFFSGLADYNEQFF,TGCAGTGCTACATTTTTCTCGGGACTAGCGGATTACAATGAGCAGTTCTTC
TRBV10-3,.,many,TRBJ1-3,CAINPQQKSGNTIYF,TGTGCCATCAACCCACAGCAAAAATCTGGAAACACCATATATTTT
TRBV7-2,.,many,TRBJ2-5,CASSPSLAQETQYF,TGTGCCAGCAGCCCATCCCTAGCCCAAGAGACCCAGTACTTC
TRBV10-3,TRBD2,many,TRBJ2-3,CAIGLASTDTQYF,TGTGCCATTGGACTAGCGAGCACAGATACGCAGTATTTT
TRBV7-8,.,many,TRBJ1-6,CASSLVAGAGGSPLHF,TGTGCCAGCAGCTTAGTTGCTGGGGCCGGGGGGTCACCCCTCCACTTT
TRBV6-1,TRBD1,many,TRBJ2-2,CASSGDRGLVTGELFF,TGTGCCAGCAGTGGGGACAGGGGGCTCGTCACCGGGGAGCTGTTTTTT
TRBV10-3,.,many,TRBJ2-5,CAISESGGLTETQYF,TGTGCCATCAGTGAGTCAGGAGGGTTGACAGAGACCCAGTACTTC
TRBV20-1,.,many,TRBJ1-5,CSARDKDGNSNQPQHF,TGCAGTGCTAGAGATAAGGACGGAAATAGCAATCAGCCCCAGCATTTT
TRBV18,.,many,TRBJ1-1,CASSPQIGTGNTEAFF,TGTGCCAGCTCACCCCAAATAGGTACAGGGAACACTGAAGCTTTCTTT
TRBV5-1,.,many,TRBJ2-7,CASSPRAGSYEQYF,TGCGCCAGCAGCCCCCGGGCGGGGAGCTACGAGCAGTACTTC
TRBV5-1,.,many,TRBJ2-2,CASSLGRGNTGELFF,TGCGCCAGCAGCTTGGGCAGGGGGAACACCGGGGAGCTGTTTTTT
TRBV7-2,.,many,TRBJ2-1,CASSLAGGYEQFF,TGTGCCAGCAGCTTAGCGGGGGGTTATGAGCAGTTCTTC
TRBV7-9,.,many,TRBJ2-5,CASSFGLSETQYF,TGTGCCAGCAGCTTTGGACTCTCCGAGACCCAGTACTTC
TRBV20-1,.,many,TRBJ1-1,CSASGGGAQNTEAFF,TGCAGTGCTAGTGGGGGGGGGGCTCAGAACACTGAAGCTTTCTTT
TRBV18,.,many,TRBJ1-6,CASSPPGLGGWSPLHF,TGTGCCAGCTCACCACCAGGCCTAGGCGGGTGGTCACCCCTCCACTTT
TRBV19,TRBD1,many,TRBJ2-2,CASTGVNTGELFF,TGTGCCAGCACAGGGGTGAACACCGGGGAGCTGTTTTTT
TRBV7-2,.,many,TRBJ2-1,CASSLERMRNEQFF,TGTGCCAGCAGCTTAGAGCGGATGAGAAATGAGCAGTTCTTC
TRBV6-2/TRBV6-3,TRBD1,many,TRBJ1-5,CASSWTGGYNQPQHF,TGTGCCAGCAGTTGGACAGGGGGGTACAATCAGCCCCAGCATTTT
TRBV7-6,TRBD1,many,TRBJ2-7,CASSLGNRGQEQYF,TGTGCCAGCAGCTTAGGTAACAGGGGACAGGAGCAGTACTTC
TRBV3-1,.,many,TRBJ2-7,CASSQGRQRDEQYF,TGTGCCAGCAGCCAAGGGAGGCAAAGGGACGAGCAGTACTTC
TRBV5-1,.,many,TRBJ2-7,CASSVGQSYEQYF,TGCGCCAGCAGCGTGGGCCAGAGCTACGAGCAGTACTTC
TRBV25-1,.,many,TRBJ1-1,CASRVQDSWNTEAFF,TGTGCCAGCAGGGTCCAGGACAGCTGGAACACTGAAGCTTTCTTT
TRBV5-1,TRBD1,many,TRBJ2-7,CASSLMAGGAKQYF,TGCGCCAGCAGCTTGATGGCAGGGGGCGCAAAGCAGTACTTC
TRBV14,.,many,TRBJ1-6,CASSRRQDNSPLHF,TGTGCCAGCAGCCGCCGACAGGATAATTCACCCCTCCACTTT
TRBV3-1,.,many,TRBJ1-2,CASSPSGYGYTF,TGTGCCAGCAGCCCCTCCGGATATGGCTACACCTTC
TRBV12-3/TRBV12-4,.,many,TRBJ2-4,CASSSYRHIQYF,TGTGCCAGCAGTTCTTACCGACACATTCAGTACTTC
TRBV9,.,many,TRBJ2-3,CASSVMTADTQYF,TGTGCCAGCAGCGTAATGACTGCAGATACGCAGTATTTT
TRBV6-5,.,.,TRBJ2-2,CASSPAGLGGELFF,TGTGCCAGCAGTCCCGCGGGGCTGGGCGGGGAGCTGTTTTTT
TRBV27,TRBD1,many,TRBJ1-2,CASTASSTGSYGYTF,TGTGCCAGCACCGCCTCGTCGACAGGGAGCTATGGCTACACCTTC
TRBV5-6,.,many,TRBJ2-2,CASSADSLNTGELFF,TGTGCCAGCAGCGCGGACAGTTTGAACACCGGGGAGCTGTTTTTT
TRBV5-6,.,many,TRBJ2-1,CASSLAGAAGNEQFF,TGTGCCAGCAGCTTGGCCGGGGCTGCTGGCAATGAGCAGTTCTTC
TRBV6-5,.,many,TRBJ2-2,CASSPVGAGELFF,TGTGCCAGCAGCCCGGTGGGGGCCGGGGAGCTGTTTTTT
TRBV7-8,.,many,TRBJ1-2,CASSSRQDYGYTF,TGTGCCAGCAGCTCACGACAGGACTATGGCTACACCTTC
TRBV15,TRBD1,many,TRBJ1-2,CATFAGGHGYTF,TGTGCCACCTTCGCAGGGGGCCATGGCTACACCTTC
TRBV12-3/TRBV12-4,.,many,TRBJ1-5,CASSSVTSNQPQHF,TGTGCCAGCAGTTCAGTGACATCAAATCAGCCCCAGCATTTT
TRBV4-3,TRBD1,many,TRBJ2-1,CASSQEVGGREQFF,TGCGCCAGCAGCCAAGAGGTAGGGGGCAGGGAGCAGTTCTTC